This TCR beta chain was obtained from a study of patients and donors after allogeneic stem cell transplantation. TCRdb independently ran MiXCR on the RT-PCR reads; one entry per CDR3 protein. Found here are about 410,000 distinct CDR3 sequences, 16% of them singletons; the top ten hold around 6.8%. The V and J ends lost 3 bases and 4 bases, in that order; junction bases with no gene match: 2. The CDR3 loop spans 15 amino acids. Germline assignment: CDR1 SGHNT and CDR2 YYREEE (reference sequence). The sequence derives from a human donor who was either an allogeneic HSCT recipient or a stem cell or donor lymphocyte infusion donor (not recorded which). It is not recorded whose cells these are; they may come from a transplant donor. Material for sequencing was blood, either unsorted or a sorted T cell fraction (not recorded which). The chain employs TRBV5-4 and TRBJ2-5, with 14 bases that match TRBD2. The CDR3 reads CASSYGLAGGETQYF. The CDR3 DNA sequence: TGTGCCAGCAGCTACGGACTAGCGGGAGGAGAGACCCAGTACTTC.